This record covers a single TCR beta chain. The data originate from a study of T cell responses to AZD1222 COVID-19 vaccine. Assay used: immunoSEQ multiplex PCR; TCRdb lists only in-frame clones, some missing. The sample yields 75,000 to 95,000 clones, around 93% seen once. The germline CDR1 and CDR2 sequences are WNHNN and SYGVQD (reference sequence). The CDR3 is 15 residues long. Losses at the gene ends were 3 bases for V and 5 bases for J; bases not matched to a gene: 7. The sample was peripheral blood, taken 28 days after the second AZD1222 dose. The rearrangement uses TRBV10-1 and TRBJ1-1; TRBD1 agrees at 9 bases. This TCR came from an adult who received the AZD1222 COVID-19 vaccine. As DNA, the CDR3 is TGCGCCAGCAGTGATACAGGGGGCAAGACTACTGAAGCTTTCTTT. Its translation: CASSDTGGKTTEAFF.